Listed below are T cell receptor beta chains from one sample, sequenced in a study of monozygotic twins with inflammatory bowel disease. TCRdb re-called the 5' RACE reads, yielding one record per CDR3 amino acid sequence without DNA. This sample's clone table lists about 420,000 distinct CDR3 sequences. What was sequenced was blood. The receptors were gathered from a human donor with ulcerative colitis or Crohn's disease, or a healthy co-twin of an affected twin (not recorded which). The CDR3 runs from the conserved cysteine through the conserved F or W.

j_call v_call cdr3_aa
TRBJ2-7 TRBV7-6 CASSGLRDRTYEQYF
TRBJ2-7 TRBV5-1 CASSLVADPPEPYF
TRBJ2-6 TRBV12-3/TRBV12-4 CASSSGTGLSGANVLTF
TRBJ2-1 TRBV5-1 CASSFPSSYNEQFF
TRBJ2-3 TRBV6-1 CASGTSGEVDTQYF
TRBJ2-7 TRBV20-1 CSANRGVDYEQYF
TRBJ1-5 TRBV28 CASTSPIGQHNQPQHF
TRBJ1-6 TRBV7-2 CASSQGQGSGSPLHF
TRBJ1-6 TRBV4-2 CASSQFWQASSYNSPLHF
TRBJ2-7 TRBV5-1 CASSKTDRATGEQYF
TRBJ2-1 TRBV20-1 CSARVGAGGPNEQFF
TRBJ2-7 TRBV15 CATRIDSNSYEQYF
TRBJ1-4 TRBV12-3/TRBV12-4 CASSRGDNNEKLFF
TRBJ2-5 TRBV5-1 CASSPTSGSLETQYF
TRBJ2-2 TRBV6-5 CASRLDRVWPGELFF
TRBJ2-5 TRBV27 CASFRIPRETQYF
TRBJ2-5 TRBV19 CASSIASEETQYF
TRBJ1-2 TRBV12-3/TRBV12-4 CASIRDSRYGYTF
TRBJ1-3 TRBV4-3 CASSPTRAGHYSGNTIYF
TRBJ2-7 TRBV12-3/TRBV12-4 CASRTSTGSYEQYF
TRBJ1-5 TRBV5-4 CASSFGRVNQPQHF
TRBJ2-7 TRBV28 CASSLRQSHEQYF
TRBJ1-1 TRBV27 CASSTGQVGGHTEAFF
TRBJ1-1 TRBV30 CAWSWGNTEAFF
TRBJ2-2 TRBV28 CASSTGGRLENTGELFF
TRBJ1-1 TRBV18 CASSPGPVAAFF
TRBJ2-4 TRBV6-2/TRBV6-3 CASSPELAKNIQYF
TRBJ2-7 TRBV6-5 CASSYPHGRGASYEQYF
TRBJ2-7 TRBV7-9 CASSLVSGEQYF
TRBJ1-2 TRBV6-2/TRBV6-3 CASSYKMTGAGYTF
TRBJ2-5 TRBV5-1 CASSLDTVSRATQYF
TRBJ2-4 TRBV20-1 CSAQPSGLLAKNIQYF
TRBJ2-6 TRBV9 CASSWGLAGVGANVLTF
TRBJ1-1 TRBV5-6 CASSLDARGNTEAFF
TRBJ1-5 TRBV18 CASSPGSAGVHNQPQHF